Detailed here is one TCR beta chain. The antigen remains undetermined. A much bigger clone sits one base away, suggesting this may be a read error. The sample comes from a study of T cells in Graves' hyperthyroidism and ophthalmopathy. The study, taken as a whole, reports: Most expanded thyroid clonotypes above 0.001 also appeared in blood.

Regions amplified from RNA transcripts were the TCR beta CDR3 regions. RT-PCR in the first round (using the HTBI primer set) targeted the TCR CDR3. From the multiplex PCR reads, TCRdb called clonotypes with MiXCR, one entry per CDR3 protein. The sample yields roughly 600,000 distinct CDR3 sequences, more than 12% seen once. This TCR came from a woman between 50 and 59 years old with Graves' ophthalmopathy. What was sequenced was blood.

CDR3 in DNA: TGTGCCCCCAGCAGTAACTATGGCAATGAGCAGTTCTTC. It specifies CAPSSNYGNEQFF. The V call is TRBV15, the J call TRBJ2-1; D gene unclear. The CDR3 extends over 13 amino acids. Germline-derived CDR1 and CDR2 are LNHNV and YYDKDF (reference sequence).